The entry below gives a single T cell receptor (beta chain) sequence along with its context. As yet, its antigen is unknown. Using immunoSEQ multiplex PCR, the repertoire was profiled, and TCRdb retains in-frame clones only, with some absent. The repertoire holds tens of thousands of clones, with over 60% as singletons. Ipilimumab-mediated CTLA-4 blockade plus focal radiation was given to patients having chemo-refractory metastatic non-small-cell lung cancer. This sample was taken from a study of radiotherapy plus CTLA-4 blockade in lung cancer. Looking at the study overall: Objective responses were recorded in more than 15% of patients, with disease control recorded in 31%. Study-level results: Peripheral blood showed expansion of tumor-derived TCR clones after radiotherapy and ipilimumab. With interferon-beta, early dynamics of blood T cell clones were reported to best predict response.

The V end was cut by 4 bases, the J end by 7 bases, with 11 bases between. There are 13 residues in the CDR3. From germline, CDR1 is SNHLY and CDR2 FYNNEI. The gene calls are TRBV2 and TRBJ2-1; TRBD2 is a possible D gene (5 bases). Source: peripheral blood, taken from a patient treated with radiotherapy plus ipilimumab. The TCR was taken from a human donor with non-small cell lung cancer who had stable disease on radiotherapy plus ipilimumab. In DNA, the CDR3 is TGTGCCAGCAGTGGTACCCGAGGGAATGAGCAGTTCTTC. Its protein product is CASSGTRGNEQFF.